Following are 27 T cell receptor beta chains from one sample sequenced in a study of blood T cell repertoires in COVID-19. Generated by immunoSEQ multiplex PCR, the TCRdb table keeps only in-frame clones and is missing some. The sample has 260,000 or so clones; roughly 84% are singletons. The sample was peripheral blood. These receptors all come from a human donor in a cohort sampled during active COVID-19.

The sample holds one count of this clone. The chain employs TRBV5-5 and TRBJ1-2; D is perhaps TRBD1 (5 bases). The germline V gene has CDR1 SGHKS and CDR2 YYEKEE (reference sequence). The CDR3 sequence is 14 residues long. The V end was cut by 4 bases, the J end by 6 bases, with 16 bases between. Written as DNA, the CDR3 is TGTGCCAGCAGCCTCCTAGGGGTTTCTCATGGCTACACCTTC. This translates into CASSLLGVSHGYTF.

CDR3 sequence: CASSAGQGRYEQYF. CDR3 sequence (DNA): TGTGCCAGCAGCGCGGGACAGGGTCGGTACGAGCAGTACTTC. The V call is TRBV11-2, the J call TRBJ2-7; 9 bases line up with TRBD1. The CDR3 is 14 amino acids. J was trimmed by 4 bases and V by 5 bases; bases with no gene match: 6. In germline, CDR1 is SGHAT, CDR2 FQNNGV.

The chain combines TRBV11-2 with TRBJ1-2; 8 bases are a match to TRBD1. From germline, CDR1 is SGHAT and CDR2 FQNNGV. There are 16 residues in the CDR3. V was clipped by 5 bases and J by 4 bases; unmatched bases: 12. CDR3 nucleotide sequence: TGTGCCAGCAGCACTACGACAGGGGCTAGAGCCTATGGCTACACCTTC. As protein: CASSTTTGARAYGYTF.

The CDR3 reads CASSDSPGTGFYGYTF. CDR3 bases: TGTGCCAGCAGTGACTCACCCGGGACAGGGTTCTATGGCTACACCTTC. The chain links TRBV6-4 to TRBJ1-2, with TRBD1 matching over 9 bases. Germline assignment: CDR1 MRHNA and CDR2 SNTAGT. The ends lost 0 bases at V and 4 bases at J; junction bases unmatched: 6. The CDR3 length is 16 residues.

The chain employs TRBV5-1 and TRBJ1-6, with D uncertain. From germline, CDR1 is SGHRS and CDR2 YFSETQ. Trimming shortened V by 0 bases and J by 7 bases, and 11 bases separated the two germline ends. The CDR3 runs to 15 residues. CDR3 region: CASSLGTTGNSPLHF. In nucleotides, the CDR3 is TGCGCCAGCAGCTTGGGGACTACGGGAAATTCACCCCTCCACTTT.

The chain recombines TRBV6-5 with TRBJ1-2; D uncertain. The CDR3 is 14 amino acids. The V gene lost 8 bases and the J gene lost 4 bases, with 17 bases spanning the gap. The germline CDR1 and CDR2 sequences are MNHEY and SVGAGI. DNA for the CDR3: TGTGCCAGCGGCTTAACCCCCCCTTCCTATGGCTACACCTTC. It specifies CASGLTPPSYGYTF.

V is TRBV7-2 and J is TRBJ2-6; 7 bases are shared with TRBD2. In germline, CDR1 is SGHTA, CDR2 FQGNSA. With 5 bases clipped from V and 2 bases from J, the junction kept 12 bases outside the gene matches. CDR3 length: 18 amino acids. CDR3 nucleotides: TGTGCCAGCAGCGCGGGCCTCGGGGGGACGGCTGGGGCCAACGTCCTGACTTTC. Its translation: CASSAGLGGTAGANVLTF. The variable domain in full, completed from reference TRBV7-2 and TRBJ2-6, reads GAGVSQSPSNKVTEKGKDVELRCDPISGHTALYWYRQSLGQGLEFLIYFQGNSAPDKSGLPSDRFSAERTGGSVSTLTIQRTQQEDSAVYLCASSAGLGGTAGANVLTFGAGSRLTVL.

The rearrangement links TRBV7-2 to TRBJ2-1; 8 bases are a match to TRBD1. Germline lookup yields CDR1 SGHTA and CDR2 FQGNSA. This CDR3 is 16 amino acids long. Trimming took 6 bases from V and 5 from J; bases not matched to a gene: 12. CDR3 bases: TGTGCCAGCAGTTCCTGGCGGGACAGGCAGAACAATGAGCAGTTCTTC. It yields the protein CASSSWRDRQNNEQFF.

This clone was observed a handful of times. The chain joins TRBV5-6 to TRBJ2-5; D is possibly TRBD1 (6 bases). This CDR3 has 17 residues. Trimming removed 4 bases from V and 0 bases from J, with 19 bases in between. Germline loops: CDR1 SGHDT, CDR2 YYEEEE. The CDR3 DNA reads TGTGCCAGCAGCACCCCATTGGGACACCCCCACCAAGAGACCCAGTACTTC. It is translated as CASSTPLGHPHQETQYF.

This clone was detected only once. V usage is TRBV19 and J usage is TRBJ2-1, with TRBD2 matching over 10 bases. CDR3 length: 13 amino acids. The V gene's germline CDR1 is LNHDA and CDR2 SQIVND (reference sequence). J gave up 10 bases and V 5 bases, and 5 bases lay outside the gene matches. CDR3 in amino acids: CASSPRTSGEQFF. CDR3 DNA sequence: TGTGCCAGTAGTCCCAGGACTAGCGGAGAGCAGTTCTTC.

The sample holds one count of this clone. This chain connects TRBV2 to TRBJ2-5, with 7 bases aligning to TRBD2. V lost 6 bases to trimming and J lost 5 bases; unmatched junction nucleotides: 9. Germline lookup yields CDR1 SNHLY and CDR2 FYNNEI. The CDR3 is made up of 14 amino acids. DNA of the CDR3: TGTGCCAGCAGACCCTGGGGGGGACGGGAGACCCAGTACTTC. It specifies CASRPWGGRETQYF.

The chain uses TRBV5-8 and TRBJ1-5; the match to TRBD1 covers 7 bases. The CDR3 length is 15 residues. V was pared by 5 bases and J by 1 base, with 6 bases of the junction left unmatched. Germline CDR1 and CDR2: SGHTS and YDEGEE. CDR3 in DNA: TGTGCCAGCAGGGGCCGGACAGGCAGCAATCAGCCCCAGCATTTT. Translated, it gives CASRGRTGSNQPQHF.

V is TRBV28 and J is TRBJ2-2, with 12 bases lining up with TRBD2. Per germline, CDR1 MDHEN and CDR2 SYDVKM. V gave up 3 bases and J gave up 6 bases; unmatched junction bases: 11. The length of the CDR3 is 18 residues. In DNA, the CDR3 is TGTGCCAGCAGTTTTCCGCTAGCGGGGGGGCCGTTGGCCGGGGAGCTGTTTTTT. Protein: CASSFPLAGGPLAGELFF.

There are a few counts of this clone. The V call is TRBV3-1 (or the pseudogene TRBV3-2), the J call TRBJ1-6; 9 bases agree with TRBD1. Germline CDR1 reads LGHDT; CDR2 reads YNNKEL (reference sequence). CDR3 length: 13 residues. The junction had 5 bases not matched to a gene; V was cut back by 7 bases and J by 10 bases. The CDR3 spells CASNRQGESPLHF. The CDR3 coding sequence is TGTGCCAGCAACCGACAGGGGGAGTCACCCCTCCACTTT.

The V gene is TRBV2, the J gene TRBJ1-2; 9 nucleotides agree with TRBD1. The germline V gene has CDR1 SNHLY and CDR2 FYNNEI. Germline trimming cut 6 bases from V and 8 bases from J; bases unmatched to any gene: 10. CDR3 length equals 14 residues. The CDR3 loop is CASRHRDRVGGYTF. Written as DNA, the CDR3 is TGTGCCAGCAGACACAGGGACAGGGTGGGAGGCTACACCTTC. The full variable domain, with the rest looked up from reference TRBV2 and TRBJ1-2, is EPEVTQTPSHQVTQMGQEVILRCVPISNHLYFYWYRQILGQKVEFLVSFYNNEISEKSEIFDDQFSVERPDGSNFTLKIRSTKLEDSAMYFCASRHRDRVGGYTFGSGTRLTVV.

The chain recombines TRBV19 with TRBJ1-1, with 11 bases lining up with TRBD1. V lost 6 bases and J lost 0; bases outside the gene matches: 3. Germline V lookup: CDR1 LNHDA, CDR2 SQIVND (reference sequence). The CDR3 is 15 residues long. The CDR3 loop reads CASSRGQGVNTEAFF. The CDR3 region has the DNA TGTGCCAGTAGCCGGGGACAGGGGGTGAACACTGAAGCTTTCTTT.

The chain's CDR3 is CASNPRAGYYGYTF. The CDR3 coding sequence is TGTGCCAGTAACCCCCGCGCAGGGTACTATGGCTACACCTTC. This chain connects TRBV19 to TRBJ1-2, with D possibly being TRBD1 (5 bases). The CDR3 is 14 residues long. Trimming removed 7 bases at V and 3 bases at J, with 15 bases between. Germline CDR1 is LNHDA and CDR2 is SQIVND (reference sequence).

The rearrangement joins TRBV29-1 to TRBJ1-5, with TRBD1 matching over 7 bases. Germline values: CDR1 SQVTM, CDR2 ANQGSEA. J gave up 4 bases and V 6 bases, and 3 bases lay outside the gene matches. There are 12 residues in the CDR3. The CDR3 DNA reads as TGCAGCGTCTCACAGGGGAATCAGCCCCAGCATTTT. This translates into CSVSQGNQPQHF.

The V call is TRBV7-2, the J call TRBJ2-3, with 9 bases identical to TRBD1. The CDR3 has 15 residues. Germline V gene data show CDR1 as SGHTA and CDR2 as FQGNSA. V lost 3 bases, J lost 3 bases, and 4 bases stayed unmatched. The DNA for the CDR3 is TGTGCCAGCAGCTTGGACAGGGGTCGAACAGATACGCAGTATTTT. This sequence encodes CASSLDRGRTDTQYF.

The V gene is TRBV7-6, the J gene TRBJ1-2; 9 bases map to TRBD1. The CDR3 is 13 residues long. The ends lost 5 bases at V and 10 bases at J; junction bases unmatched: 8. From germline, CDR1 is SGHVS and CDR2 FNYEAQ. The CDR3 nucleotides are TGTGCCAGCAGCCCTCGGACAGGGGAAGACTACACCTTC. Translating it yields CASSPRTGEDYTF.

The chain combines TRBV2 with TRBJ1-1, with D maybe TRBD1 (5 bases). From germline, CDR1 is SNHLY and CDR2 FYNNEI. The V end was cut by 6 bases, the J end by 11 bases, with 19 bases between. The CDR3 is 13 residues long. CDR3 bases: TGTGCCAGCAGCCCCCTACAAGGGGTTGGCGCTTTCTTT. Encoded protein: CASSPLQGVGAFF.

This chain links TRBV2 with TRBJ2-5; 10 bases fit TRBD2. Germline V gene data show CDR1 as SNHLY and CDR2 as FYNNEI. The CDR3 contains 14 residues. V was clipped by 5 bases and J by 4 bases; unmatched bases: 4. The CDR3 DNA sequence: TGTGCCAGCAGTTCAGCGGGGGGGGGAGAGACCCAGTACTTC. It codes for CASSSAGGGETQYF.

The chain couples TRBV4-1 to TRBJ2-5, with 10 bases fitting TRBD1. The CDR3 runs to 16 residues. V lost 1 base, J lost 6 bases, and 8 bases stayed unmatched. CDR1 MGHRA and CDR2 YSYEKL come from the germline V gene. As DNA, the CDR3 is TGCGCCAGCAGCCAAGTCCCGGGACAGGGGTTACAGACCCAGTACTTC. This sequence encodes CASSQVPGQGLQTQYF.

The chain is built from TRBV2 and TRBJ2-1, with TRBD2 matching over 7 bases. The length of the CDR3 is 16 residues. Germline CDR1 SNHLY, CDR2 FYNNEI. With 4 bases clipped from V and 6 bases from J, the junction kept 12 bases outside the gene matches. The CDR3 region has the DNA TGTGCCAGCAGTGGGGGTGTGCGGGAGATGGGCAATGAGCAGTTCTTC. Translation gives CASSGGVREMGNEQFF.

This chain uses TRBV6-5 with TRBJ2-7; tentatively, D is TRBD2 (7 bases). CDR1 and CDR2 from the germline V gene are MNHEY and SVGAGI. The CDR3 has 14 amino acids. V dropped 7 bases and J dropped 3 bases, with 16 bases sitting between them. This chain's CDR3 is CASTVRGGDYEQYF. In nucleotides, the CDR3 is TGTGCCAGCACGGTAAGGGGGGGAGACTACGAGCAGTACTTC.

V usage is TRBV25-1 and J usage is TRBJ1-2; D ambiguous. CDR3 length equals 13 residues. Trimming pared 5 bases from V and 6 bases from J, leaving 13 bases between. CDR1 is MGHDK and CDR2 is SYGVNS in the germline V gene. CDR3 in DNA: TGTGCCAGCAGTTTTAAATATCGTGATGGCTACACCTTC. This codes for CASSFKYRDGYTF.

The chain is built from TRBV28 and TRBJ2-7; 7 bases line up with TRBD1. Germline V CDR1 and CDR2: MDHEN, SYDVKM. The CDR3 is made up of 14 amino acids. V lost 2 bases and J lost 2; bases outside the gene matches: 3. The CDR3 protein is CASSLVTGAYEQYF. CDR3 DNA: TGTGCCAGCAGTTTAGTCACAGGGGCCTACGAGCAGTACTTC.